The rows below give T cell receptor beta chains drawn from one sample of a study of cytomegalovirus exposure and HLA in healthy donors. Repertoires were generated with immunoSEQ multiplex PCR, while TCRdb's copy carries only in-frame clones and drops some. The sample shows around 170,000 clones, about 80% of them seen only once. The sample consisted of PBMCs. These receptor sequences come from a man in his forties in good health and CMV-seronegative. Each CDR3 is given with its conserved first and last residue.

>16|TRBJ2-2|TRBV14
CASSQIGTGRTGELFF
>14|TRBJ2-2|TRBV19
CATSTGGVTGELFF
>16|TRBJ2-3|TRBV18
CASSQAAGGHADTQYF
>15|TRBJ2-1|TRBV7-9
CASRSRRSSYNEQFF
>13|TRBJ1-2|TRBV7-9
CASSPAATYGYTF
>14|TRBJ2-1|TRBV5-4
CASSFQGARDEQFF
>19|TRBJ1-4|TRBV4-1
CASSQERQGAKSYNEKLFF
>15|TRBJ1-2|TRBV7-2
CASTSESGDFYGYTF
>15|TRBJ1-1|TRBV11-2
CASSSRTVMNTEAFF
>14|TRBJ1-5|TRBV28
CASSTTQGGRPQHF
>14|TRBJ1-5|TRBV28
CASTSPAGNQPQHF
>15|TRBJ1-3|TRBV19
CASSIEGLSGNTIYF
>17|TRBJ2-1|TRBV4-3
CASSHGTSGRAGNEQFF
>16|TRBJ2-7|TRBV7-9
CSSSLVRGFSSYEQYF
>12|TRBJ1-3|TRBV2
CASSVSGNTIYF
>13|TRBJ2-4|TRBV5-1
CASSLGVENIQYF